The 22 T cell receptor beta chains below come from one sample, sequenced in a study of spatial heterogeneity in lung cancer. TCRdb re-called the 5' RACE reads with MiXCR, one entry per CDR3 protein. The sample holds 70,000 to 90,000 distinct CDR3 sequences; roughly 14% are singletons and the top ten take under 7.5%. Time point in this sample: sample taken at primary tumor resection. The authors sequenced whole RNA from tumor, nontumor lung or frozen PBMC without sorting. Sequenced material: PBMCs, taken at surgery. The receptors were sampled from a male donor with early-stage non-small cell lung cancer.

This clonotype came up a few times. V gene TRBV29-1 combines with J gene TRBJ2-3, with 7 bases aligning to TRBD2. J was trimmed by 2 bases and V by 6 bases; bases with no gene match: 11. The CDR3 extends over 15 amino acids. Germline V CDR1 and CDR2: SQVTM, ANQGSEA. The CDR3 loop is CSVPPREGFTDTQYF. CDR3 nucleotides: TGCAGCGTCCCTCCCAGGGAGGGTTTCACAGATACGCAGTATTTT.

This clonotype was detected many times. The chain links TRBV9 to TRBJ2-1, with TRBD2 matching 12 bases. The CDR3 totals 15 residues. V shed 3 bases, J shed 4 bases, and the junction held 2 bases outside the gene matches. From germline, CDR1 is SGDLS and CDR2 YYNGEE. CDR3 loop: CASSATSGSYNEQFF. DNA for the CDR3: TGTGCCAGCAGCGCGACTAGCGGGAGTTACAATGAGCAGTTCTTC.

This rearrangement joins TRBV28 to TRBJ1-6, with TRBD1 matching 8 bases. In germline, CDR1 is MDHEN, CDR2 SYDVKM. There are 14 residues in the CDR3. Germline trimming cut 3 bases from V and 8 bases from J; bases unmatched to any gene: 3. DNA of the CDR3: TGTGCCAGCAGTTTCCGGACAGGGTATTCACCCCTCCACTTT. It yields the protein CASSFRTGYSPLHF.

This clonotype showed up many times. This sequence joins TRBV6-2 or TRBV6-3 and TRBJ2-6; D is unresolved. Germline-derived CDR1 and CDR2 are MNHEY and SVGEGT. The CDR3 has 13 amino acids. The V gene lost 7 bases and the J gene lost 0 bases, with 4 bases spanning the gap. CDR3 protein: CASTDSGANVLTF. The CDR3 nucleotides read TGTGCCAGCACTGACTCTGGGGCCAACGTCCTGACTTTC.

V usage is TRBV12-3 or TRBV12-4 and J usage is TRBJ1-1, with D perhaps TRBD1 (5 bases). The CDR3 totals 15 residues. V gave up 6 bases and J gave up 2 bases, with 16 bases separating them. CDR3 DNA sequence: TGTGCCAGCAGCCTTTCCCCCCGGGGCAACACTGAAGCTTTCTTT. Amino acids: CASSLSPRGNTEAFF.

This clonotype was found a few times. The rearrangement uses TRBV7-3 and TRBJ2-1; 9 nucleotides agree with TRBD2. The V and J ends lost 4 bases and 7 bases, in that order; junction bases with no gene match: 11. There are 16 residues in the CDR3. Germline V lookup: CDR1 SGHTA, CDR2 FQGTGA. CDR3 sequence: CASSSSSSGAQNEQFF. As DNA, the CDR3 is TGTGCCAGCAGCTCATCGTCTAGCGGGGCTCAGAATGAGCAGTTCTTC.

CDR3 bases: TGTGCCAGCCGCCCGTGGGGGGACACTGAAGCTTTCTTT. It codes for CASRPWGDTEAFF. This chain links TRBV27 with TRBJ1-1, with a tentative D call TRBD1 (5 bases). Germline V gene data show CDR1 as MNHEY and CDR2 as SMNVEV (reference sequence). V lost 8 bases and J 3 bases, leaving 13 bases between the germline ends. The CDR3 has 13 amino acids.

This clonotype was seen repeatedly, ten times or more. The chain joins TRBV3-1 to TRBJ2-5, with D possibly being TRBD2 (5 bases). The CDR3 covers 15 residues. V shed 3 bases and J shed 3 bases, with 14 bases lying between them. The germline CDR1 and CDR2 sequences are LGHDT and YNNKEL (reference sequence). The CDR3 DNA is TGTGCCAGCAGCCATCCGGAGGCACTCAAAGAGACCCAGTACTTC. Its translation: CASSHPEALKETQYF.

This chain connects TRBV20-1 to TRBJ2-7; 15 nucleotides line up with TRBD2. The CDR3 spans 15 residues. CDR1 and CDR2 from the germline V gene are DFQATT and SNEGSKA (reference sequence). V was clipped by 3 bases and J by 5 bases; unmatched bases: 5. CDR3 sequence: CSASPGLAGGNEQYF. The CDR3 bases are TGCAGTGCTAGCCCTGGACTAGCGGGAGGGAACGAGCAGTACTTC.

This chain joins TRBV19 and TRBJ1-2; perhaps TRBD1 as D (6 bases). Per germline, CDR1 LNHDA and CDR2 SQIVND (reference sequence). Trimming stripped 5 bases from V and 2 bases from J, with 15 bases between. This CDR3 has 15 residues. Here the CDR3 reads CASSSPGQSNYGYTF. CDR3 sequence (DNA): TGTGCCAGTAGTTCCCCGGGACAATCCAACTATGGCTACACCTTC. Combining the CDR3 with reference TRBV19 and TRBJ1-2 gives the whole variable domain DGGITQSPKYLFRKEGQNVTLSCEQNLNHDAMYWYRQDPGQGLRLIYYSQIVNDFQKGDIAEGYSVSREKKESFPLTVTSAQKNPTAFYLCASSSPGQSNYGYTFGSGTRLTVV.

This clonotype has just a few counts. V and J are TRBV7-9 and TRBJ2-5; 8 bases line up with TRBD2. The CDR3 loop spans 14 amino acids. Trimming removed 3 bases from V and 7 bases from J; junction bases left unmatched: 7. Per the germline V gene, CDR1 is SEHNR and CDR2 is FQNEAQ (reference sequence). The CDR3 region has the DNA TGTGCCAGCAGCTTCTCCGGGAGGGACCTGACCCAGTACTTC. This codes for CASSFSGRDLTQYF.

The sample holds many counts of this clonotype. The gene calls are TRBV30 and TRBJ2-2; D is perhaps TRBD2 (6 bases). The CDR3 spans 15 residues. V was trimmed by 0 bases and J by 8 bases, leaving 16 bases between them. CDR1 and CDR2 from the germline V gene are GTSNPN and SVGIG (reference sequence). The CDR3 sequence is CAWSVGSWEEGELFF. CDR3 in DNA: TGTGCCTGGAGTGTAGGTTCCTGGGAGGAGGGGGAGCTGTTTTTT.

V gene TRBV12-3 or TRBV12-4 combines with J gene TRBJ2-3; D remains unclear. V shed 6 bases and J shed 4 bases, with 11 bases lying between them. This CDR3 comprises 13 residues. CDR3 in amino acids: CASSSRSPDTQYF. Written as DNA, the CDR3 is TGTGCCAGCAGCTCGCGTTCTCCAGATACGCAGTATTTT.

This clonotype was seen at least ten times. The J gene is TRBJ2-3, the V gene TRBV20-1; 15 bases are shared with TRBD2. Germline V gene data show CDR1 as DFQATT and CDR2 as SNEGSKA (reference sequence). V lost 1 base and J lost 3; bases outside the gene matches: 2. This CDR3 region has 16 residues. As DNA, the CDR3 is TGCAGTGCTAGAGGGACTAGCGGGAGGGGAACAGATACGCAGTATTTT. Translated: CSARGTSGRGTDTQYF.

V usage is TRBV6-5 and J usage is TRBJ1-1, with D perhaps TRBD1 (5 bases). Germline lookup yields CDR1 MNHEY and CDR2 SVGAGI. V lost 4 bases and J 7 bases, leaving 16 bases between the germline ends. The CDR3 is made up of 14 amino acids. CDR3 sequence reads: CASSFPGFGGEAFF. CDR3 sequence (DNA): TGTGCCAGCAGTTTCCCCGGTTTCGGGGGTGAAGCTTTCTTT.

A remark on this clonotype: One junction end disagrees with the germline gene, perhaps due to a read error. V gene TRBV5-1 combines with J gene TRBJ2-1, with 8 bases aligning to TRBD2. Germline-derived CDR1 and CDR2 are SGHRS and YFSETQ. The CDR3 is 14 amino acids. The CDR3 sequence is CGSSLSGGHNEQFF. CDR3 nucleotides: TGCGGCAGCAGCTTAAGCGGGGGACACAATGAGCAGTTCTTC.

This clonotype was seen a few times. The rearrangement uses TRBV10-3 and TRBJ1-2; a possible D gene is TRBD1 (6 bases). The CDR3 has 16 residues. With 2 bases removed from V and 8 bases from J, the gap between germline ends came to 21 bases. CDR1 is ENHRY, CDR2 SYGVKD, per germline. CDR3 in DNA: TGTGCCATCAGTGAGCCGGACAGCCCTTCCCTGCGAGGCTACACCTTC. Translating it yields CAISEPDSPSLRGYTF.

This chain connects TRBV18 to TRBJ1-1; D possibly corresponds to TRBD1 (5 bases). This CDR3 region has 13 residues. Germline values: CDR1 KGHSH, CDR2 LQKENI. V lost 3 bases and J 6 bases, leaving 11 bases between the germline ends. CDR3 loop: CASSPLRAAEAFF. The CDR3 DNA reads as TGTGCCAGCTCACCTCTCAGGGCAGCTGAAGCTTTCTTT.

This clonotype has a single count. This chain joins TRBV20-1 and TRBJ2-1; D not resolved. The germline V gene has CDR1 DFQATT and CDR2 SNEGSKA (reference sequence). The CDR3 extends over 14 amino acids. V lost 2 bases and J 6 bases, leaving 14 bases between the germline ends. CDR3 sequence: CSARSPESLNEQFF. CDR3 nucleotides: TGCAGTGCTAGATCCCCCGAATCCCTCAATGAGCAGTTCTTC.

Regarding this clonotype: One junction end disagrees with the germline gene, perhaps due to a read error. The rearrangement links TRBV20-1 to TRBJ2-7; 9 positions agree with TRBD2. The CDR3 loop spans 13 amino acids. Germline V CDR1 and CDR2: DFQATT, SNEGSKA (reference sequence). The CDR3 region has the DNA TGTAGCATAGCGGGGGTAAAAACCTACGAGCAGTACTTC. Amino acids: CSIAGVKTYEQYF.

This clonotype was picked up a small number of times. The chain recombines TRBV2 with TRBJ1-5; 7 positions match TRBD1. CDR1 SNHLY and CDR2 FYNNEI come from the germline V gene. This CDR3 is 14 amino acids long. Trimming removed 6 bases from V and 3 bases from J; junction bases left unmatched: 5. The CDR3 loop reads CASRGTAINQPQHF. CDR3 coding DNA: TGTGCCAGCAGGGGGACAGCGATCAATCAGCCCCAGCATTTT. Using reference TRBV2 and TRBJ1-5 for the parts outside the CDR3, the full variable domain is EPEVTQTPSHQVTQMGQEVILRCVPISNHLYFYWYRQILGQKVEFLVSFYNNEISEKSEIFDDQFSVERPDGSNFTLKIRSTKLEDSAMYFCASRGTAINQPQHFGDGTRLSIL.

This clonotype was recorded once. A much larger clone sits a single nucleotide away, making a read error possible. This chain uses TRBV7-9 with TRBJ1-1; D is undetermined. The CDR3 extends over 15 amino acids. Germline V gene data show CDR1 as SEHNR and CDR2 as FQNEAQ (reference sequence). Here the CDR3 reads CASSPRSRGRTEVFF. The CDR3 nucleotides are TGTGCCAGCAGCCCCCGGTCCCGGGGAAGAACTGAAGTTTTCTTT. Complete variable domain (other parts from reference TRBV7-9 and TRBJ1-1): DTGVSQNPRHKITKRGQNVTFRCDPISEHNRLYWYRQTLGQGPEFLTYFQNEAQLEKSRLLSDRFSAERPKGSFSTLEIQRTEQGDSAMYLCASSPRSRGRTEVFFGQGTRLTVV.